This T cell receptor beta chain was recorded in a study of technical replicates of blood from four donors. Assay used: immunoSEQ multiplex PCR; TCRdb lists only in-frame clones, some missing. The table has tens of thousands of clones, 95% to 98% seen once. CDR1 is SGHNT and CDR2 is YYREEE in the germline V gene (reference sequence). The V and J ends lost 1 base and 6 bases, in that order; junction bases with no gene match: 9. This CDR3 spans 17 amino acids. The source material was T cells isolated from PBMCs. This chain joins TRBV5-4 and TRBJ2-3, with 12 bases matching TRBD2. The sequence was collected from a human donor in good health. The CDR3, as DNA: TGTGCCAGCAGCTTGCTACAACTAGCGGGAGGCATGGATACGCAGTATTTT. Its protein is CASSLLQLAGGMDTQYF.